The clone carrying this T cell receptor beta chain was picked up many times. The target antigen is unknown. PBMCs were collected from a roughly 9.7 ml volume of fresh peripheral blood. The source of the sample is a study of T cells in Graves' hyperthyroidism and ophthalmopathy. Template material for amplifying TCR beta CDR3 regions consisted of RNA transcripts. Using the HTBI primer set, a first-round RT-PCR was run on the TCR CDR3. TCRdb ran MiXCR on the multiplex PCR reads and lists one entry per CDR3 protein. The table has under 650,000 distinct CDR3 sequences, roughly 17% seen once. Findings of the study overall: Ophthalmopathy got predicted by the model a median 6.5 months before its onset.

This clonotype was obtained from a woman aged 25 to 39 with Graves' hyperthyroidism. The source material was blood.

Here the CDR3 DNA reads TGTGCCAGCAGTCGGGGGGGAACAATACTTGAAGCTTTCTTT. This sequence encodes CASSRGGTILEAFF. The chain recombines TRBV11-3 with TRBJ1-1; D may be TRBD1 (5 bases). Germline V gene sequence: CDR1 SGHNT, CDR2 YENEEA. CDR3 size: 14 residues. With 6 bases removed from V and 7 bases from J, the gap between germline ends came to 18 bases.